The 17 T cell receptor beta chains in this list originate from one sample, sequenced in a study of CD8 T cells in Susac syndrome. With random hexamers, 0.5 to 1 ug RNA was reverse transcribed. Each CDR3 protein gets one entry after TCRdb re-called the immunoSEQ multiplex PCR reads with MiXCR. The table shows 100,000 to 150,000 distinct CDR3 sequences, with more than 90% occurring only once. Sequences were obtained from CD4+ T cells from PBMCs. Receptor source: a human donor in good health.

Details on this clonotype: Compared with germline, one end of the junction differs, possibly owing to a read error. The CDR3 spells CSAEWPGSFGEAFF. The CDR3 bases are TGCAGCGCTGAATGGCCGGGATCATTCGGGGAAGCTTTCTTT. The V call is TRBV29-1, the J call TRBJ1-1; D not resolved. The CDR3 contains 14 residues. Looked up from germline, CDR1 is SQVTM and CDR2 is ANQGSEA.

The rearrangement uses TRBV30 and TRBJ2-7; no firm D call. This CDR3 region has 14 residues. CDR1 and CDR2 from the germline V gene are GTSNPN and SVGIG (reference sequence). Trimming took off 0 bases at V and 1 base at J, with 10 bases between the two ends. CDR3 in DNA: TGTGCCTGGAGTGTAGGTCTCGGATCCTACGAGCAGTACTTC. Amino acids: CAWSVGLGSYEQYF.

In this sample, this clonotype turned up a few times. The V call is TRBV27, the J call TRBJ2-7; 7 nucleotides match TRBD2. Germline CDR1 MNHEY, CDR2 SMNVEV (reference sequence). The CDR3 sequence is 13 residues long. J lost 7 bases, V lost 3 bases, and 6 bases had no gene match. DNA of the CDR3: TGTGCCAGCAGTTTGGCGGGAGCTAAAGAGCAGTACTTC. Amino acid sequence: CASSLAGAKEQYF.

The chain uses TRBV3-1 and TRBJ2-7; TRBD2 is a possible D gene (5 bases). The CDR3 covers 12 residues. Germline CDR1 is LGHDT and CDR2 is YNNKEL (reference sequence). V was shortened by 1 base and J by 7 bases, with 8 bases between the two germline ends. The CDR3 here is CASSQAEGEQYF. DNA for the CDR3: TGTGCCAGCAGCCAAGCCGAGGGTGAGCAGTACTTC.

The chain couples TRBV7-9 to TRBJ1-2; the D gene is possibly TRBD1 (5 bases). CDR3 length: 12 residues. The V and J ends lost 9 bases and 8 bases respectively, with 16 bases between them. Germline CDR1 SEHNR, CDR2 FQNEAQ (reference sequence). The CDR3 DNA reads TGTGCCAGTGCCCTTGGGGGTATAGGCTACACCTTC. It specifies CASALGGIGYTF.

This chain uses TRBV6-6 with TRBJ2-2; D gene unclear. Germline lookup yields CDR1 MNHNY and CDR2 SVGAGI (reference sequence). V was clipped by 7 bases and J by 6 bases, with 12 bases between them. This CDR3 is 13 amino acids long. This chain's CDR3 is CASKKTAAGELFF. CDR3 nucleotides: TGTGCCAGCAAGAAGACTGCCGCCGGGGAGCTGTTTTTT.

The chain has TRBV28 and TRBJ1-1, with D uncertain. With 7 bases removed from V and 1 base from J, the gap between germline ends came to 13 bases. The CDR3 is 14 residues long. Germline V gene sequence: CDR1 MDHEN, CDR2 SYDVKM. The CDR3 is CASTSSRGNTEAFF. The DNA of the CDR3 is TGTGCCAGCACTTCGAGTCGGGGGAACACTGAAGCTTTCTTT.

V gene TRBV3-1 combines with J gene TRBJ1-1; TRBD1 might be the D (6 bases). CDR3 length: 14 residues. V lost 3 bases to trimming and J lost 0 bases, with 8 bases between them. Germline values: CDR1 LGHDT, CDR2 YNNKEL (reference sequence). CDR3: CASSQGQMNTEAFF. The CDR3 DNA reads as TGTGCCAGCAGCCAGGGACAAATGAACACTGAAGCTTTCTTT. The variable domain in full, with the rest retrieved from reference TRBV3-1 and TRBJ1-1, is DTAVSQTPKYLVTQMGNDKSIKCEQNLGHDTMYWYKQDSKKFLKIMFSYNNKELIINETVPNRFSPKSPDKAHLNLHINSLELGDSAVYFCASSQGQMNTEAFFGQGTRLTVV.

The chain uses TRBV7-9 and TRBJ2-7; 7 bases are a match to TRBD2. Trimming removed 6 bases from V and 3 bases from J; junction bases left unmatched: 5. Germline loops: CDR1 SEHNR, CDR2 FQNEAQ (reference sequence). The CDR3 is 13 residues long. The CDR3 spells CASSAGTIYEQYF. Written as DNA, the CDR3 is TGTGCCAGCAGTGCCGGGACTATCTACGAGCAGTACTTC.

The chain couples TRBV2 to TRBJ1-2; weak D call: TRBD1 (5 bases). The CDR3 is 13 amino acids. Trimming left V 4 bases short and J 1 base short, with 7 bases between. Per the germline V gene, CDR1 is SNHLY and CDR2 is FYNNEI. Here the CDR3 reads CASSVDSNYGYTF. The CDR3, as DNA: TGTGCCAGCAGTGTAGACAGTAACTATGGCTACACCTTC.

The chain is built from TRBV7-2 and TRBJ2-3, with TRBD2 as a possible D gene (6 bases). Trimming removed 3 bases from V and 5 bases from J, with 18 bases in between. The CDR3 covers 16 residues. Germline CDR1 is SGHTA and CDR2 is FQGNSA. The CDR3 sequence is CASSFWVGPSEDTQYF. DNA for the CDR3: TGTGCCAGCAGCTTCTGGGTAGGGCCTAGCGAAGATACGCAGTATTTT.

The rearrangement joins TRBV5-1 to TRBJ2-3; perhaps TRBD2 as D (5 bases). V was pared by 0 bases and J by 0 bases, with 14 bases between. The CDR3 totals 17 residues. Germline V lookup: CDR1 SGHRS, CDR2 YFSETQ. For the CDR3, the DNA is TGCGCCAGCAGCTTGGGACGGGGTATGTCTAGCACAGATACGCAGTATTTT. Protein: CASSLGRGMSSTDTQYF. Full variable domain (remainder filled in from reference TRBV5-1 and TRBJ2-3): KAGVTQTPRYLIKTRGQQVTLSCSPISGHRSVSWYQQTPGQGLQFLFEYFSETQRNKGNFPGRFSGRQFSNSRSEMNVSTLELGDSALYLCASSLGRGMSSTDTQYFGPGTRLTVL.

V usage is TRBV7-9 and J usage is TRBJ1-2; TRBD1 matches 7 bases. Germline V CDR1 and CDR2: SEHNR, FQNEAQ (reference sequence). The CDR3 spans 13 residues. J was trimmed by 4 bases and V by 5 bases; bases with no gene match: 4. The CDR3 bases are TGTGCCAGCAGCCTGGGACAGAGCTATGGCTACACCTTC. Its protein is CASSLGQSYGYTF.

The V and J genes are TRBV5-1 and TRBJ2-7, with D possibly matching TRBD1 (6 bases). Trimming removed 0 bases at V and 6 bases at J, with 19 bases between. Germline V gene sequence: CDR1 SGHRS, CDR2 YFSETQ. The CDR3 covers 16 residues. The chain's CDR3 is CASSLGTATPLPEQYF. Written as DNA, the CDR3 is TGCGCCAGCAGCTTGGGGACAGCCACCCCTCTTCCCGAGCAGTACTTC.

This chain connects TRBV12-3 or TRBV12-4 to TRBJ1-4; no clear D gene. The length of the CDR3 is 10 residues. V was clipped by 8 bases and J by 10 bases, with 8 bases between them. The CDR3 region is CASWNGKLFF. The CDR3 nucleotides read TGTGCCAGCTGGAACGGAAAACTGTTTTTT.

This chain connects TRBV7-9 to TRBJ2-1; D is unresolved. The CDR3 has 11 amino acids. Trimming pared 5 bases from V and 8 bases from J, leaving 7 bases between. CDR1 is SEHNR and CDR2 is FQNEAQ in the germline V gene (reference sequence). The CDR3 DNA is TGTGCCAGCAGCCAAAACCATGAGCAGTTCTTC. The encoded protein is CASSQNHEQFF.

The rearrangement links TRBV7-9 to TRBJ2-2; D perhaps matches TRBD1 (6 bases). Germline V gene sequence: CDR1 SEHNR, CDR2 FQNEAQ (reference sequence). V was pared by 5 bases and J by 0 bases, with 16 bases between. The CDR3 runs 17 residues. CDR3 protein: CASSLSRGQANTGELFF. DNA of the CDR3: TGTGCCAGCAGCCTTAGCAGGGGACAAGCGAACACCGGGGAGCTGTTTTTT.